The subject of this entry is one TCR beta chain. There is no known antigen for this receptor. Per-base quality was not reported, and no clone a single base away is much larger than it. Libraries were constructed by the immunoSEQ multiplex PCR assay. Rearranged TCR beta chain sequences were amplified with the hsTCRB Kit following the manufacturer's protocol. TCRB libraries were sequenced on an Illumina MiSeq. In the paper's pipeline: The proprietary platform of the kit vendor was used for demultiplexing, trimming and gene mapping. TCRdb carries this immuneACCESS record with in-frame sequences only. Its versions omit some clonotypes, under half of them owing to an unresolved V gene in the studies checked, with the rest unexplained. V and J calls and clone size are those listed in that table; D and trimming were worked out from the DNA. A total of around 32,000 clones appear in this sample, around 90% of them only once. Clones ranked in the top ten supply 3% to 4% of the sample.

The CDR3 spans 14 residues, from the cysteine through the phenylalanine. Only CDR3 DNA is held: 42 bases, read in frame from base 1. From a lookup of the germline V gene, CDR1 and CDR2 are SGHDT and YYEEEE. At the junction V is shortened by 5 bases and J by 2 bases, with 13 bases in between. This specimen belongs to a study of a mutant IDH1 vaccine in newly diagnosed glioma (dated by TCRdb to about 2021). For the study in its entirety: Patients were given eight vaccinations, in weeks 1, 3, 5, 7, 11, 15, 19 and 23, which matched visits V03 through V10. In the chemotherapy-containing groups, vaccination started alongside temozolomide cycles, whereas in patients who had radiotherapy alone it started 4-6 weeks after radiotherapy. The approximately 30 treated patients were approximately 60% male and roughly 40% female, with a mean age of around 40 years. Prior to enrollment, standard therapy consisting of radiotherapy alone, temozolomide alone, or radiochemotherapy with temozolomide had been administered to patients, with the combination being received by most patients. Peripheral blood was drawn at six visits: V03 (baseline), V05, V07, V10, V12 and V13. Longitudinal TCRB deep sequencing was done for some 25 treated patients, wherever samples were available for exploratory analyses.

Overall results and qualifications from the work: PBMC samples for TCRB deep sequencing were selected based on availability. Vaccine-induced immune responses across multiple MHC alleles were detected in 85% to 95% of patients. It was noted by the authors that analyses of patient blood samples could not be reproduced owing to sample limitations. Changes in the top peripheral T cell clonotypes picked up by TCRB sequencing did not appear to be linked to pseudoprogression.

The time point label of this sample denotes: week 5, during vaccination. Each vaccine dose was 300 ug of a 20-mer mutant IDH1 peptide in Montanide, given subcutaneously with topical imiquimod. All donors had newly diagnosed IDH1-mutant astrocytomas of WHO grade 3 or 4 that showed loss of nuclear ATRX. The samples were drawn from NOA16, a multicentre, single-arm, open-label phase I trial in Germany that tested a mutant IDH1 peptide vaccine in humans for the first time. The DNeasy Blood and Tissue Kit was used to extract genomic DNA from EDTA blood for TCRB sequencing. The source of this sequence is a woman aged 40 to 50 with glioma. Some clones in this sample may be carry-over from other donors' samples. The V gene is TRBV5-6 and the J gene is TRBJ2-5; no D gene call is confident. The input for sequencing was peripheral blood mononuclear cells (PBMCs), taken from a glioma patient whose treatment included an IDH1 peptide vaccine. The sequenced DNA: TGTGCCAGCAGTCTGACATCTGGACAAGAGACCCAGTACTTC. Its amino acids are CASSLTSGQETQYF.